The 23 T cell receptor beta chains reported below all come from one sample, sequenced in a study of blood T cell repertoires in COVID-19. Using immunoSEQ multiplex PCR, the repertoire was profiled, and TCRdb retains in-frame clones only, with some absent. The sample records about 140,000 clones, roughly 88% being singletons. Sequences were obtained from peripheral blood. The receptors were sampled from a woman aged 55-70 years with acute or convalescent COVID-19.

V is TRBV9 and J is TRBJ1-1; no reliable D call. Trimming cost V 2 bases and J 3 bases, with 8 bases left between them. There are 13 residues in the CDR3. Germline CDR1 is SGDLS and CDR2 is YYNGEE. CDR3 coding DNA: TGTGCCAGCAGCGTCCACGGGGACACTGAAGCTTTCTTT. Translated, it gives CASSVHGDTEAFF.

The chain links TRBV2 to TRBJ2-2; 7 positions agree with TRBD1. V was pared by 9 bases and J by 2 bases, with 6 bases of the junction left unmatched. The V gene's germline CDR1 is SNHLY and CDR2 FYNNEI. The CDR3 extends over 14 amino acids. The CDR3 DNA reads TGTGCCAGTCTCCGGGACAGCAACACCGGGGAGCTGTTTTTT. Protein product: CASLRDSNTGELFF.

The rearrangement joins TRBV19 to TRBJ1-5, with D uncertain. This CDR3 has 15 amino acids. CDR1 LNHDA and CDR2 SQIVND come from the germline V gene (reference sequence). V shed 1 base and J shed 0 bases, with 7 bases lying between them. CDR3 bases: TGTGCCAGTAGTATAGTGGGCACTAGCAATCAGCCCCAGCATTTT. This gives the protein CASSIVGTSNQPQHF.

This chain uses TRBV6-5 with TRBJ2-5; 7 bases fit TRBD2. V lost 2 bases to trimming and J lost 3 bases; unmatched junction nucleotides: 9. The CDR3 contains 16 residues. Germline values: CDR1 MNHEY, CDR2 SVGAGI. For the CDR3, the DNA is TGTGCCAGCAGTTACGGGGGGGGACCATCAAAAGAGACCCAGTACTTC. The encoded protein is CASSYGGGPSKETQYF.

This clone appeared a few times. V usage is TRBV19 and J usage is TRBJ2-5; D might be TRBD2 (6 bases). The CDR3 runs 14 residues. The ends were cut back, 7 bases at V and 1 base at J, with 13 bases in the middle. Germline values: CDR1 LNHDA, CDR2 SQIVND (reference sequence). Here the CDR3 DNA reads TGTGCCAGTACCCTAAACGGGGGCCAAGAGACCCAGTACTTC. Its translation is CASTLNGGQETQYF.

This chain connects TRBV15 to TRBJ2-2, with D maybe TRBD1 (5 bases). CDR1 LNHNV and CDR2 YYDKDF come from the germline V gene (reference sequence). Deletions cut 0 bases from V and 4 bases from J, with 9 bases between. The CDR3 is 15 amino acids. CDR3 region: CATSRDYDSTGELFF. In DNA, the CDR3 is TGTGCCACCAGCAGAGATTATGACAGCACCGGGGAGCTGTTTTTT.

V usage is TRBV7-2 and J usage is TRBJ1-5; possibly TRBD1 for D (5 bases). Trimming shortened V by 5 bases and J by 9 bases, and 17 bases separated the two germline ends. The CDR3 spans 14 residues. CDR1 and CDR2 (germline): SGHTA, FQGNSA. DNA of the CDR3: TGTGCCAGCAGCCCCCAGGGTGGAAACCCGCCCCAGCATTTT. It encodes CASSPQGGNPPQHF.

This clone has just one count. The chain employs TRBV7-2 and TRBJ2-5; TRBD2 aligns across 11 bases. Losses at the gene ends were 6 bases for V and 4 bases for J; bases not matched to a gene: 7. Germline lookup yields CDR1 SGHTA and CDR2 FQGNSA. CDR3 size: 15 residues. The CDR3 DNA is TGTGCCAGCAGGCCTAGCGGGGGGCCGGGAGAGACCCAGTACTTC. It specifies CASRPSGGPGETQYF.

CDR3 nucleotides: TGTGCCAGTAGTAAGGGTGACAGGTACACTGAAGCTTTCTTT. This codes for CASSKGDRYTEAFF. The chain links TRBV19 to TRBJ1-1; TRBD1 is a possible D gene (6 bases). The germline V gene has CDR1 LNHDA and CDR2 SQIVND (reference sequence). This CDR3 has 14 residues. The V gene lost 4 bases and the J gene lost 3 bases, with 12 bases spanning the gap.

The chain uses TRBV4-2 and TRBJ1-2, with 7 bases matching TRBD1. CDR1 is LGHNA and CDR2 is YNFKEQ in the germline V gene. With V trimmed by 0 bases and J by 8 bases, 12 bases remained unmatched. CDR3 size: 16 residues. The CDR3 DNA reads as TGTGCCAGCAGCCAAGAAATGACAGGGATCTGGACGGGCTACACCTTC. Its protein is CASSQEMTGIWTGYTF.

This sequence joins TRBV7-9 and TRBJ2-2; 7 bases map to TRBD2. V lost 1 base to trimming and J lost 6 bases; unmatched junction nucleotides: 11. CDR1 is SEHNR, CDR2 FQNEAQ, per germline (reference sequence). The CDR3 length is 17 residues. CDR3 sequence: CASSLVVRGTQPGELFF. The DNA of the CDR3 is TGTGCCAGCAGCTTAGTGGTGCGGGGGACCCAACCCGGGGAGCTGTTTTTT.

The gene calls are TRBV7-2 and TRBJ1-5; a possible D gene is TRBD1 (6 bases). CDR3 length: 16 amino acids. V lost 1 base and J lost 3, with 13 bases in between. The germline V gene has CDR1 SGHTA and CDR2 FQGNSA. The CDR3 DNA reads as TGTGCCAGCAGCTTAGGAGGGGGTTATAACAATCAGCCCCAGCATTTT. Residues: CASSLGGGYNNQPQHF.

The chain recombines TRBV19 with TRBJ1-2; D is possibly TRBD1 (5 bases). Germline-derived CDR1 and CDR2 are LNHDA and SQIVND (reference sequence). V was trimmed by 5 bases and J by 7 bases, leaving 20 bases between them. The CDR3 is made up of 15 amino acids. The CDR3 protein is CASSRDGDPGGGYTF. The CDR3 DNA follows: TGTGCCAGTAGTCGCGACGGGGATCCCGGGGGTGGCTACACCTTC.

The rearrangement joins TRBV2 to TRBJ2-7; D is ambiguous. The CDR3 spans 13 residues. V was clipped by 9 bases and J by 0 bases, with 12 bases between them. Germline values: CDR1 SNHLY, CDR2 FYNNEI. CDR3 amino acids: CARTRVSSYEQYF. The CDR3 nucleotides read TGTGCCAGAACCCGGGTGAGCTCCTACGAGCAGTACTTC.

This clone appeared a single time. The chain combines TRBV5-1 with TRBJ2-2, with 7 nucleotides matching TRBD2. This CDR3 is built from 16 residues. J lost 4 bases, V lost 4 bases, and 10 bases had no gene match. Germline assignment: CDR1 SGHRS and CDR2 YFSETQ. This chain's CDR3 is CASSPGRLAPTGELFF. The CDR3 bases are TGCGCCAGCAGCCCAGGCAGACTAGCCCCCACCGGGGAGCTGTTTTTT.

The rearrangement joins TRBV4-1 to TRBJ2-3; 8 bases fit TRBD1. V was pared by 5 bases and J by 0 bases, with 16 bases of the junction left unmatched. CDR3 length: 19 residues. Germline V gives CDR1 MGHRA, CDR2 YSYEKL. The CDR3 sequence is CASSLSPSHRDRSTDTQYF. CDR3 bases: TGCGCCAGCAGCTTATCACCCTCTCACCGGGACAGGAGCACAGATACGCAGTATTTT.

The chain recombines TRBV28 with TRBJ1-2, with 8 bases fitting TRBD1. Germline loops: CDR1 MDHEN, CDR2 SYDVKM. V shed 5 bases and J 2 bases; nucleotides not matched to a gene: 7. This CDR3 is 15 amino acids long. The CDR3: CASSDRDRSNYGYTF. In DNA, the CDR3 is TGTGCCAGCAGTGACCGGGACAGGTCCAACTATGGCTACACCTTC.

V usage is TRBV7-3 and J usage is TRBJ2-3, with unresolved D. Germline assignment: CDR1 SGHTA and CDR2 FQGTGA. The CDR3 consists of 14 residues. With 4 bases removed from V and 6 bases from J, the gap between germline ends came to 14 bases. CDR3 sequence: CASSSGSSYDTQYF. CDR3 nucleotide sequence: TGTGCCAGCAGCTCCGGTTCTAGTTATGATACGCAGTATTTT.

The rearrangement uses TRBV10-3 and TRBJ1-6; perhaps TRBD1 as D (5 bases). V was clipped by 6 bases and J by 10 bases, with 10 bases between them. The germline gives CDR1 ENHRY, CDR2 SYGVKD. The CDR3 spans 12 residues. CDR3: CAIRGVGSPLHF. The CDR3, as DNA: TGTGCCATCAGAGGGGTAGGGTCACCCCTCCACTTT.

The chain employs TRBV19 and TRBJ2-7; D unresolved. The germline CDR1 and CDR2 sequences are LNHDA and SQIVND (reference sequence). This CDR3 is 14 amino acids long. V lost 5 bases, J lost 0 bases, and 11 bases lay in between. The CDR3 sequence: CASSFSSGSYEQYF. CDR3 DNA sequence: TGTGCCAGTAGTTTCTCGTCGGGCTCCTACGAGCAGTACTTC.

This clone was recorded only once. As DNA, the CDR3 is TGTGCCAGCAGCTTACCTCAGGCAGCCCCCTCCTACGAGCAGTACTTC. The encoded protein is CASSLPQAAPSYEQYF. This chain uses TRBV11-1 with TRBJ2-7; no clear D gene. The V gene's germline CDR1 is SGHAT and CDR2 FQDESV (reference sequence). V dropped 2 bases and J dropped 0 bases, with 14 bases sitting between them. This CDR3 comprises 16 residues.

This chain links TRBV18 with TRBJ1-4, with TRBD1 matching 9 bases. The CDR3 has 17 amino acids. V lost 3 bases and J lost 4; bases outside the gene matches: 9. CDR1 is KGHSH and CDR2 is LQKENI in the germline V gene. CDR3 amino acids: CASSPQNRGQGNEKLFF. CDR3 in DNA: TGTGCCAGCTCACCTCAAAATCGGGGACAGGGTAATGAAAAACTGTTTTTT.

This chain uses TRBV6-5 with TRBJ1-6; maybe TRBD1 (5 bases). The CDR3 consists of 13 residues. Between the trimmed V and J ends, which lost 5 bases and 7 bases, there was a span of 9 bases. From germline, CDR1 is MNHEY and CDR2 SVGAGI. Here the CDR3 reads CASSIDSNSPLHF. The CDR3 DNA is TGTGCCAGCAGTATTGACAGCAATTCACCCCTCCACTTT.